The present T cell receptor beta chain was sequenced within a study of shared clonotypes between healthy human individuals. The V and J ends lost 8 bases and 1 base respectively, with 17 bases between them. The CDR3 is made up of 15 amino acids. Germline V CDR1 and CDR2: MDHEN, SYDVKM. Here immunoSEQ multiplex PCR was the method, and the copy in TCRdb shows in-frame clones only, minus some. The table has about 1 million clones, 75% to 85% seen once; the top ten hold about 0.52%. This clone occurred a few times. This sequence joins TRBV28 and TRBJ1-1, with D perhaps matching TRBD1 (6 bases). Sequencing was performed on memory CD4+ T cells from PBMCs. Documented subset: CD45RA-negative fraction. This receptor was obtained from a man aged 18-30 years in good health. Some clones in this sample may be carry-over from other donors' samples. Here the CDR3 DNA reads TGTGCCAGCCATATAAGGGGGACGGCGAACACTGAAGCTTTCTTT. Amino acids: CASHIRGTANTEAFF.